This T cell receptor beta chain was recorded in a study of T-cell reconstitution after alpha-beta-depleted transplantation in children (dated by TCRdb to the mid-2010s). The study in broad terms: T-cell immune reconstitution after TCRalphabeta/CD19-depleted allogeneic hematopoietic cell transplantation in children was quantitatively tracked in the study by means of TCR repertoire profiling.

From a lookup of the germline V gene, CDR1 and CDR2 are MDHEN and SYDVKM. The CDR3 spans 17 residues, from the cysteine through the phenylalanine. Just the 51-base CDR3 DNA is kept, in frame starting at base 1. Compared with germline, V lacks 2 bases and J lacks 1 base; bases without a gene match: 9. Regarding this clonotype: Its target antigen remains unknown. Base qualities are not at hand, and no much larger clone is one base apart.

Sample treatment or condition, as interpreted from the label and publication: allogeneic hematopoietic cell transplantation with graft depleted of TCRalphabeta T cells and CD19 B cells. The transplant recipients were children given TCRalphabeta/CD19-depleted allogeneic hematopoietic cell grafts. Libraries were constructed by PCR. Sequenced on an Illumina HiSeq 2500. TCR library preparation used molecular barcoding, with unique molecular identifiers applied to normalize quantification of the TCRbeta repertoire. TCRdb reprocessing: public reads trimmed at Q25 with fastp, clones called with MiXCR, in-frame beta chains kept. Each entry merges the rows of one CDR3 protein and shows their most common DNA and genes. In all, the sample holds more than 15,000 distinct CDR3 sequences, and around 5.1% of those were seen once. Together, the top ten hold 5.5% to 8.5% of the sample. General conclusions and limits of the study: In some patients, high TCRbeta diversity at day 60 was attributed to recipient T cells and intrathymic progenitors that had survived conditioning. Apparently early alphabetaT-cell count recovery about two months after transplant reportedly relied on only several hundred rapidly expanded clones derived from non-depleted graft cells. Over the following months the frequencies of hyperexpanded clones went down, and after one year T-cell counts and TCRbeta diversity were mostly credited to newly produced T cells.

This material consisted of PBMCs, taken before TCRalphabeta/CD19-depleted stem cell transplant. In this chain, TRBV28 is recombined with TRBJ2-7, with 9 bases in between that match TRBD1. The sequence came from a boy aged 5-17 years with acute lymphoblastic leukemia, due to receive a stem cell transplant. Here is the DNA: TGTGCCAGCAGTTTAGGCGCCGGGACAGGGCGTTCCTACGAGCAGTACTTC. Protein translation: CASSLGAGTGRSYEQYF. The entire variable domain, with the stretches around the CDR3 drawn from the reference TRBV28 and TRBJ2-7 proteins, is DVKVTQSSRYLVKRTGEKVFLECVQDMDHENMFWYRQDPGLGLRLIYFSYDVKMKEKGDIPEGYSVSREKKERFSLILESASTNQTSMYLCASSLGAGTGRSYEQYFGPGTRLTVT.